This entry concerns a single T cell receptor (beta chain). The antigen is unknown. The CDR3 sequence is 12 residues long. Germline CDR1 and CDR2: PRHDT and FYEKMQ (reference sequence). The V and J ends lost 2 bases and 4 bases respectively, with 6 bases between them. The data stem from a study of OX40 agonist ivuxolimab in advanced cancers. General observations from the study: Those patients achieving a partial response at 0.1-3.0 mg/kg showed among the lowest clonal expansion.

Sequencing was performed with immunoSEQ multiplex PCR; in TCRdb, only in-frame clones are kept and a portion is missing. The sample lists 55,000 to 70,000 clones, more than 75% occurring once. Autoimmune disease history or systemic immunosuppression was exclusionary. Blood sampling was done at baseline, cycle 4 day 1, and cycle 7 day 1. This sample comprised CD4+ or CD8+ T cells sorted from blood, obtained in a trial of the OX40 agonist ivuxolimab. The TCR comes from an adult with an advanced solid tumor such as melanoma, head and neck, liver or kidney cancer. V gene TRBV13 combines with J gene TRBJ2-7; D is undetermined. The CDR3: CASSLISYEQYF. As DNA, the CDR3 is TGTGCCAGCAGCTTAATTAGTTACGAGCAGTACTTC.